The T cell receptor beta chain under discussion was sequenced for a study of vaccination effects on CD4 cells after COVID-19. Regarding the study as a whole: Healthy vaccine recipients' vaccine-induced clones were almost all SARS-CoV-2 mono-reactive.

For this clone: Its antigen is currently unknown.

Having been cultured for about 10 days, the cells underwent CD4+ T cell isolation. The study found no prior SARS-CoV-2 infection in the vaccine recipients, who tested negative for nucleocapsid antibodies. Days 3 and 7 were when half the medium was replaced with IL-2 medium. TCRdb's table, derived via immunoSEQ multiplex PCR, lists solely in-frame clones and lacks some. The top ten clones hold about 2.9% of a sample with tens of thousands of clones, 65% to 80% of them seen once. CDR3 size: 12 residues. The germline gives CDR1 MDHEN, CDR2 SYDVKM. Trimming cost V 5 bases and J 10 bases, with 14 bases left between them.

V is TRBV28 and J is TRBJ1-2; a possible D gene is TRBD1 (5 bases). The input for sequencing was CD4+ T cells from PBMCs cultured without peptide, taken before COVID-19 vaccination. The source is a human donor who received a COVID-19 vaccine. DNA for the CDR3: TGTGCCAGCAGTCCCAGACAGAGGGACTACACCTTC. Translation gives CASSPRQRDYTF.